The T cell receptor (beta chain) described here comes from a study of T cell repertoires in cytomegalovirus infection. Using its own MiXCR run on the reads, TCRdb lists one record per CDR3 protein. Among hundreds of thousands of distinct CDR3 sequences listed, roughly a third were seen once. Germline CDR1 and CDR2: SGHAT and FQDESV (reference sequence). Trimming took 5 bases from V and 5 from J, leaving 16 bases between them. The CDR3 length is 16 residues. This sequence was found in a human donor in good health (CMV status not recorded). Some clones in this sample may be carry-over from other donors' samples. The sample taken for sequencing was PBMCs. The chain employs TRBV11-1 and TRBJ1-6, with unresolved D. DNA of the CDR3: TGTGCCAGCAGCAGAAACCGGCTAGTTGATAATTCACCCCTCCACTTT. Residues: CASSRNRLVDNSPLHF.